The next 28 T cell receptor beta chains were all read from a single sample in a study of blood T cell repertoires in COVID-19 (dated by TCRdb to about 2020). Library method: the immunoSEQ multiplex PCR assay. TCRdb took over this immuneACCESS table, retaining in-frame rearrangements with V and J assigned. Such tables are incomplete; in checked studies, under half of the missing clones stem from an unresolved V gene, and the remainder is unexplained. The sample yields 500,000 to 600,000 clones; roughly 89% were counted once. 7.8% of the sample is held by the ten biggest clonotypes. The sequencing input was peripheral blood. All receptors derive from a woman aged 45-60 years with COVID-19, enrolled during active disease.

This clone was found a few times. The CDR3 spells CASRGTGQTEAFF. Written as DNA, the CDR3 is TGTGCCAGCAGAGGGACAGGGCAGACTGAAGCTTTCTTT. The chain employs TRBV12-3 or TRBV12-4 and TRBJ1-1; TRBD1 matches at 9 bases. V shed 6 bases and J 5 bases; nucleotides not matched to a gene: 4. The CDR3 consists of 13 residues.

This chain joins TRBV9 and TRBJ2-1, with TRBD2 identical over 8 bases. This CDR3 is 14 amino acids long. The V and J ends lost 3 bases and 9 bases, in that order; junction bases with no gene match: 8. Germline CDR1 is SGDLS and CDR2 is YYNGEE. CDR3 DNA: TGTGCCAGCAGCGCCTTTAGCGGGGCCGCTGAGCAGTTCTTC. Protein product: CASSAFSGAAEQFF.

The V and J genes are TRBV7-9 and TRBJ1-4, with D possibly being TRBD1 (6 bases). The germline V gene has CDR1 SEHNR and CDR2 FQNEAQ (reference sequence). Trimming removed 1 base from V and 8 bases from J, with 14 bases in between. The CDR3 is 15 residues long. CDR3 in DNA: TGTGCCAGCAGCTTAGTGCAGGGGTCCGGCGAAAAACTGTTTTTT. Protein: CASSLVQGSGEKLFF.

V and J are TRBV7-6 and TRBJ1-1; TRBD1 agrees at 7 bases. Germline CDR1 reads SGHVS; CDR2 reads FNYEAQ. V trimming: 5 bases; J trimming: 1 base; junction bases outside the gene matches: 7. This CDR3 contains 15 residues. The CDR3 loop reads CASSLLDRANTEAFF. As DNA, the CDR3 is TGTGCCAGCAGCCTTTTAGACAGGGCGAACACTGAAGCTTTCTTT.

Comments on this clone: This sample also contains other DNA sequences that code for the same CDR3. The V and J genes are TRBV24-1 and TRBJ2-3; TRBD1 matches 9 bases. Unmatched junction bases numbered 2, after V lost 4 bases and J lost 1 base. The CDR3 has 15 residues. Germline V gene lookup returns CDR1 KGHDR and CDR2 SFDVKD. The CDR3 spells CATSDRTGGTDTQYF. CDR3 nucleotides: TGTGCCACCAGTGACCGGACAGGGGGCACAGATACGCAGTATTTT.

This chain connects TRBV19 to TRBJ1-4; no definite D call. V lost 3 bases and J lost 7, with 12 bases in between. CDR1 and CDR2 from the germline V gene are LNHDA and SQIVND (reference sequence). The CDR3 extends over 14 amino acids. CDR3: CASSIWLASEKLFF. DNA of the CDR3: TGTGCCAGTAGTATCTGGCTAGCCAGTGAAAAACTGTTTTTT.

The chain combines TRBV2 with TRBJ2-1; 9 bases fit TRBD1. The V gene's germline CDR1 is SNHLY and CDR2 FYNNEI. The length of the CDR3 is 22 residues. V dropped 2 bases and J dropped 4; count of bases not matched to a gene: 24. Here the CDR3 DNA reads TGTGCCAGCAGTGAACGAAGCCTACAGGGGGCAAAGGGAAATGGTCTTTACAATGAGCAGTTCTTC. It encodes CASSERSLQGAKGNGLYNEQFF.

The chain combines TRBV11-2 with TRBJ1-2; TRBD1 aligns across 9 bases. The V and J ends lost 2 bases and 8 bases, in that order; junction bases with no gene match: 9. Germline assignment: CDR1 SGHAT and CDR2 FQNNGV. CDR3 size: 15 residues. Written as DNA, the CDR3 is TGTGCCAGCAGCTTAAGGGACAGGGTCAACCCCGGCTACACCTTC. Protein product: CASSLRDRVNPGYTF.

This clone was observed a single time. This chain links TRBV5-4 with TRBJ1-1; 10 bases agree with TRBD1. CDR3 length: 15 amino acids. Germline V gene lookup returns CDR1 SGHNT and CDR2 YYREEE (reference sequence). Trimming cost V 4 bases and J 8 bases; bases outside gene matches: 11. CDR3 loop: CASSPGGTGAPEAFF. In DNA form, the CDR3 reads TGTGCCAGCAGCCCGGGGGGGACAGGGGCCCCAGAAGCTTTCTTT.

For the CDR3, the DNA is TGTGCCTGGAGTGTGAGACAGACAGATACGCAGTATTTT. Protein: CAWSVRQTDTQYF. The chain carries TRBV30 and TRBJ2-3, with a possible D match to TRBD1 (5 bases). This CDR3 contains 13 residues. Per the germline V gene, CDR1 is GTSNPN and CDR2 is SVGIG (reference sequence). Trimming left V 0 bases short and J 3 bases short, with 7 bases between. Combining the CDR3 with reference TRBV30 and TRBJ2-3 gives the whole variable domain SQTIHQWPATLVQPVGSPLSLECTVEGTSNPNLYWYRQAAGRGLQLLFYSVGIGQISSEVPQNLSASRPQDRQFILSSKKLLLSDSGFYLCAWSVRQTDTQYFGPGTRLTVL.

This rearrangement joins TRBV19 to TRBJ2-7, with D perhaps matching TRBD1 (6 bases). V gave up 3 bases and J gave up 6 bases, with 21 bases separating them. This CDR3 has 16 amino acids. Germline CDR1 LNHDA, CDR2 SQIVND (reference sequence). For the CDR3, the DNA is TGTGCCAGTAGTATCTCCCCTAGTACAGGGACGCTCGAGCAGTACTTC. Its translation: CASSISPSTGTLEQYF.

The CDR3 spells CASSRGRGNTEAFF. CDR3 nucleotide sequence: TGTGCCAGCAGCCGTGGGAGGGGAAATACTGAAGCTTTCTTT. J is TRBJ1-1 and V is TRBV5-4; possible D gene TRBD1, 5 bases. This CDR3 contains 14 residues. Trimming pared 4 bases from V and 5 bases from J, leaving 15 bases between. Germline values: CDR1 SGHNT, CDR2 YYREEE (reference sequence). The variable domain in full, with the rest retrieved from reference TRBV5-4 and TRBJ1-1, is ETGVTQSPTHLIKTRGQQVTLRCSSQSGHNTVSWYQQALGQGPQFIFQYYREEENGRGNFPPRFSGLQFPNYSSELNVNALELDDSALYLCASSRGRGNTEAFFGQGTRLTVV.

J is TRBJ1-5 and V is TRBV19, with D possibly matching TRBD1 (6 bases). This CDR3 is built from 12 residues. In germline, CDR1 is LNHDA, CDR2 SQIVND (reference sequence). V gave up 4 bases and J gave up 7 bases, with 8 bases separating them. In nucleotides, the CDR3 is TGTGCCAGTAGTAGTGGGGGCCAGCCCCAGCATTTT. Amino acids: CASSSGGQPQHF.

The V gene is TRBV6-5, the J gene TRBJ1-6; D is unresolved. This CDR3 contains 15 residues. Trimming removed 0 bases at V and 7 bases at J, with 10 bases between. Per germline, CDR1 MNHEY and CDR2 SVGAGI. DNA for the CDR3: TGTGCCAGCAGTTACTCGGCGGGGAGGAATTCACCCCTCCACTTT. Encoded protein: CASSYSAGRNSPLHF.

CDR3 nucleotides: TGTGCCAGCAGCTCCCGTCGTAGCGGGGGGAACAATGAGCAGTTCTTC. It codes for CASSSRRSGGNNEQFF. The chain is built from TRBV11-3 and TRBJ2-1; 10 bases align to TRBD2. V trimming: 4 bases; J trimming: 5 bases; junction bases outside the gene matches: 8. This CDR3 spans 16 amino acids. Germline V lookup: CDR1 SGHNT, CDR2 YENEEA.

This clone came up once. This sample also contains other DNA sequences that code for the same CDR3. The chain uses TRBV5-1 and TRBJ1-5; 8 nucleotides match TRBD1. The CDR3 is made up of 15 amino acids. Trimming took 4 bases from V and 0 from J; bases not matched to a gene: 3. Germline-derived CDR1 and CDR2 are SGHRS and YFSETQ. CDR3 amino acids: CASSPTGVSNQPQHF. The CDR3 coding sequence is TGCGCCAGCAGCCCGACAGGGGTTAGCAATCAGCCCCAGCATTTT.

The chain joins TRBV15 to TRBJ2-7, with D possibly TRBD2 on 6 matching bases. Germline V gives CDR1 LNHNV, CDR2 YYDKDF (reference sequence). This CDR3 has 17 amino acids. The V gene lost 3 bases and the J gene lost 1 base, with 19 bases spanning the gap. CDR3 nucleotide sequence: TGTGCCACCAGCAGGGTTCGATGGGACTTACCTTCCTACGAGCAGTACTTC. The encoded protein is CATSRVRWDLPSYEQYF.

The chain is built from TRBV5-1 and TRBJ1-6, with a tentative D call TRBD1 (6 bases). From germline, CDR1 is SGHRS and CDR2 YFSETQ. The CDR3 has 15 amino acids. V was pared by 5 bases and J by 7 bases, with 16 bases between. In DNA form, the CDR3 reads TGCGCCAGCAGAGGGGGGGCGCAATACAATTCACCCCTCCACTTT. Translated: CASRGGAQYNSPLHF.

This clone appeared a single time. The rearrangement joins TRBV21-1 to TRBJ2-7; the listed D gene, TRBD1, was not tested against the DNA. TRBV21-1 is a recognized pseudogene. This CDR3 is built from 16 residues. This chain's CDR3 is CASSKGATRSSYEQYF. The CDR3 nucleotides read TGTGCCAGCAGCAAAGGGGCGACCCGTAGCTCCTACGAGCAGTACTTC.

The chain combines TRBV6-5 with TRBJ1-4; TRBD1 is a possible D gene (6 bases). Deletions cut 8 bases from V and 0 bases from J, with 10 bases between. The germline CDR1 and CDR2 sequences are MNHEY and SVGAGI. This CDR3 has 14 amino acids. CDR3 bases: TGTGCCAGCTCCCGACAGGCAACTAATGAAAAACTGTTTTTT. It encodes CASSRQATNEKLFF.

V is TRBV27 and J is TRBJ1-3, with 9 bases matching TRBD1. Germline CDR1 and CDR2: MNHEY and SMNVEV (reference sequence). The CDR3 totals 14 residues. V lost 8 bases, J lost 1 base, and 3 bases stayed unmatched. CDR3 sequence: CASRDRASGNTIYF. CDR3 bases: TGTGCCAGCCGGGACAGGGCTTCTGGAAACACCATATATTTT.

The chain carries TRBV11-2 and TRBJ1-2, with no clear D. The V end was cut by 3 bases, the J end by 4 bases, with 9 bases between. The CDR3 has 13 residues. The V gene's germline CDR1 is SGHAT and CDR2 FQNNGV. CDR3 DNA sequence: TGTGCCAGCAGCTTTTTGCGGGCCTATGGCTACACCTTC. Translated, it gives CASSFLRAYGYTF.

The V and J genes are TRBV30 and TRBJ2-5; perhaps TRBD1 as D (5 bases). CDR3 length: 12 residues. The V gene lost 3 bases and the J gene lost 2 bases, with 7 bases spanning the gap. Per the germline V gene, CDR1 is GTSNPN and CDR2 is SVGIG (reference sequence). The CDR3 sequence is CAWRQDQETQYF. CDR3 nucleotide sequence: TGTGCCTGGAGACAGGATCAAGAGACCCAGTACTTC.

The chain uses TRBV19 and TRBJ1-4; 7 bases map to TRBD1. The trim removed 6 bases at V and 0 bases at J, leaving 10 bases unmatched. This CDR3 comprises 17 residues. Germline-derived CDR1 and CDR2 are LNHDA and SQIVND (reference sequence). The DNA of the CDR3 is TGTGCCAGTAGCCCCCTGGGACAGACTGCAACTAATGAAAAACTGTTTTTT. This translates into CASSPLGQTATNEKLFF.

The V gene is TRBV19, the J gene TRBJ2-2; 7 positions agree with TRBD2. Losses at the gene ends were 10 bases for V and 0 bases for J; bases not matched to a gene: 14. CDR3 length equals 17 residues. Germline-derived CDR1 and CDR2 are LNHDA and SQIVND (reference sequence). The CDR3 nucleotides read TGTGCCACCTCGACAGAAACCGGGACTACGAACACCGGGGAGCTGTTTTTT. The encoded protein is CATSTETGTTNTGELFF.

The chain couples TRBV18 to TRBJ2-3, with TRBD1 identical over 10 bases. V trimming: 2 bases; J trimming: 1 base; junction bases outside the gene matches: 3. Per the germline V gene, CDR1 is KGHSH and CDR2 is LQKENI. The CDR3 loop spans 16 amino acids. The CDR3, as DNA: TGTGCCAGCTCACCAACCGGGACAGGGGGCACAGATACGCAGTATTTT. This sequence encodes CASSPTGTGGTDTQYF.

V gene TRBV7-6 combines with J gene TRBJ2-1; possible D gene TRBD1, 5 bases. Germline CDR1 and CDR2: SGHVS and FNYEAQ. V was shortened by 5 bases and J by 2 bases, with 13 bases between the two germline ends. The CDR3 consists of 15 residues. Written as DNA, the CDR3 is TGTGCCAGCAGCACCGGACATGGGGCCTACAATGAGCAGTTCTTC. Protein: CASSTGHGAYNEQFF.

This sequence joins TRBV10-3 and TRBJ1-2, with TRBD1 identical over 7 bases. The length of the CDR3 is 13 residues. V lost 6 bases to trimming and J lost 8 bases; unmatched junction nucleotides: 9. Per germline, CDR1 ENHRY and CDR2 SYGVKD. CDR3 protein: CAISPDRSGGYTF. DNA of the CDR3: TGTGCCATCAGCCCGGACAGGTCAGGAGGCTACACCTTC.